This TCR beta chain was recorded in a study of Tregs in tolerant kidney transplant recipients. Unstimulated regulatory T cells (CD4+CD25+CD127-), CD4+CD25- non-regulatory cells, CD4 and CD8 cells were FACS-sorted from thawed PBMCs. The V gene end was trimmed by 7 bases and the J gene end by 5 bases; junction bases not matched to a gene: 8. CDR1 MNHEY and CDR2 SVGEGT come from the germline V gene. The length of the CDR3 is 14 residues. A word on this clone: What it recognizes is unknown. The missing CDR3 end, 3 residues past where the read stops, is filled in from the germline J gene.

Repertoires were generated with immunoSEQ multiplex PCR, while TCRdb's copy carries only in-frame clones and drops some. Its table records about 33,000 clones. Study-wide points: Biological reproducibility was not directly addressed, but technical replication error appeared minimal. In tolerant patients, donor-specific Tregs outgrew total Tregs, suggesting antigen-driven expansion.

The rearrangement uses TRBV6-2 or TRBV6-3 and TRBJ2-7, with TRBD2 identical over 10 bases. The receptor comes from a human donor who received a combined kidney and bone marrow transplant. The input for sequencing was CD8+ T cells from blood, taken before the transplant. The CDR3 region is CASTTLAGQHEQYF. The DNA read from the CDR3 is TGTGCCAGCACAACACTAGCGGGGCAACACGAG.